The sequence of this T cell receptor (beta chain) was determined in a study of T cell repertoires in cytomegalovirus infection. Study-wide context: Signatures in public TCR beta sequences pointed to both CMV infection and matching HLA type. Study-level findings and limits: Clonotypes of TCR beta that were HLA-C-restricted and CMV-specific dominated the ex vivo response. Public TCR beta family frequency separated CMV-and-HLA carriers, including in an independent cohort.

With 5 bases removed from V and 1 base from J, the gap between germline ends came to 21 bases. Germline V lookup: CDR1 SGHTA, CDR2 FQGNSA. CDR3 size: 18 residues. TCRdb called the reads again in MiXCR, with one record for every CDR3 protein. The sample carries approximately 490,000 distinct CDR3 sequences, 10% to 12% recorded once. This clonotype was picked up many times. Antigen specificity is unknown. The sequence was obtained from a human donor in good health (CMV status not recorded). Some clones in this sample may be carry-over from other donors' samples. Sequenced material: PBMCs. The rearrangement links TRBV7-2 to TRBJ1-5, with a possible D match to TRBD1 (5 bases). The CDR3 region has the DNA TGTGCCAGCAGCCCCTTGGCGGGGGGGGGGATAAGCAATCAGCCCCAGCATTTT. It translates to CASSPLAGGGISNQPQHF.